A selection of T cell receptor beta chains follows, all from one sample in a study of shared clonotypes between healthy human individuals. Sequenced by immunoSEQ multiplex PCR; TCRdb stores in-frame clones only, minus some. The repertoire holds hundreds of thousands of clones, with 95% to 97% as singletons. The specimen sequenced was naive CD8+ T cells sorted from blood. The receptors originated from a man under 40 in good health. Both conserved end residues are part of each CDR3. The D gene is left open where the match is weak. Only part of the rows carry a size: once, few, many, or a class if the clone is expanded.

v_gene,j_gene,d_gene,abundance,CDR3nt,CDR3aa
TRBV9,TRBJ2-5,TRBD1,-,TGTGCCAGCAGCGTAGTGGGGACAGGGCTGGGAGAGACCCAGTACTTC,CASSVVGTGLGETQYF
TRBV7-9,TRBJ2-7,TRBD2,-,TGTGCCAGCAGCTCCCCTGGTCCTAGCGGGAGGGACTCCTACGAGCAGTACTTC,CASSSPGPSGRDSYEQYF
TRBV14,TRBJ2-1,TRBD2,-,TGTGCCAGCAGCCCACGGGACTATATCGCTGAGCAGTTCTTC,CASSPRDYIAEQFF
TRBV7-8,TRBJ2-1,-,-,TGTGCCAGCAGCCGAAACCTAGCTACTATAAACAATGAGCAGTTCTTC,CASSRNLATINNEQFF
TRBV28,TRBJ2-7,TRBD1,-,TGTGCCAGCAGCCTAGGGGACAGTTCCTACGAGCAGTACTTC,CASSLGDSSYEQYF
TRBV5-1,TRBJ1-5,-,-,TGCGCCAGCAGCTTGGAGGGACGGAGAAATCAGCCCCAGCATTTT,CASSLEGRRNQPQHF
TRBV10-3,TRBJ2-1,TRBD2,-,TGTGCCATCAGAGACACCGGGACTAGTAATGAGCAGTTCTTC,CAIRDTGTSNEQFF
TRBV11-2,TRBJ2-7,TRBD2,-,TGTGCCAGCAGCTTAGCGGCGGGAGTGTCCTACGAGCAGTACTTC,CASSLAAGVSYEQYF
TRBV2,TRBJ1-1,-,-,TGTGCCAGCAGAGGGACTGAAGCTTTCTTT,CASRGTEAFF
TRBV5-4,TRBJ1-4,TRBD1,once,TGTGCCAGCAGCCCTCTCCCCGGGACAGGGAAGAATGAAAAACTGTTTTTT,CASSPLPGTGKNEKLFF
TRBV9,TRBJ2-7,-,-,TGTGCCAGCAGCGTAGGCAGGGACCCCTACGAGCAGTACTTC,CASSVGRDPYEQYF
TRBV5-4,TRBJ1-1,-,-,TGTGCCAGCAGTCCCGGCGTGGGGGACACTGAAGCTTTCTTT,CASSPGVGDTEAFF
TRBV7-9,TRBJ2-7,TRBD2,-,TGTGCCAGCAGCCCGACTAGCGGGGACTCCTACGAGCAGTACTTC,CASSPTSGDSYEQYF
TRBV27,TRBJ2-1,-,-,TGTGCCAGCAGTCCGGGACTTCCCTACAATGAGCAGTTCTTC,CASSPGLPYNEQFF
TRBV7-9,TRBJ1-3,-,-,TGTGCCAGCAGCTTAGGTGAAGGGACCCACTCTGGAAACACCATATATTTT,CASSLGEGTHSGNTIYF
TRBV13,TRBJ2-5,-,-,TGTGCCAGCAGCCCTGACAGGCGGGAGACCCAGTACTTC,CASSPDRRETQYF
TRBV7-7,TRBJ2-7,-,-,TGTGCCAGCAGCGACGGACAAGCCTACGAGCAGTACTTC,CASSDGQAYEQYF
TRBV29-1,TRBJ1-2,-,-,TGCAGCGTTGAGGTCCGAGAAGGCTACACCTTC,CSVEVREGYTF
TRBV11-3,TRBJ1-5,TRBD1,-,TGTGCCAGCAGCAAACCCTTCGGACAGGAGCTTTTTGGGCCCCAGCATTTT,CASSKPFGQELFGPQHF
TRBV10-3,TRBJ2-2,TRBD1,-,TGTGCCATCAGTGGGCCTGAGGGGACAGACACCGGGGAGCTGTTTTTT,CAISGPEGTDTGELFF
TRBV7-8,TRBJ2-3,-,-,TGTGCCAGCAGCTCCCCCGGAGGTCTTAGGGATACGCAGTATTTT,CASSSPGGLRDTQYF
TRBV6-6,TRBJ1-2,-,-,TGTGCCAGCAGGAACTATGGCTACACCTTC,CASRNYGYTF
TRBV18,TRBJ1-5,-,-,TGTGCCAGCTCACCGTCAGGGTTTGATAGCAATCAGCCCCAGCATTTT,CASSPSGFDSNQPQHF
TRBV6-5,TRBJ2-7,TRBD1,-,TGTGCCAGCAGCTCAGGGGGCAGCTACGAGCAGTACTTC,CASSSGGSYEQYF
TRBV11-2,TRBJ1-1,-,-,TGTGCCAGCAGCTCCGATGTGGTTGGGTCCTTAGGAGCTTTCTTT,CASSSDVVGSLGAFF
TRBV7-8,TRBJ2-3,-,-,TGTGCCAGCGAGAAGTTACTTTTAAGCCCAGATACGCAGTATTTT,CASEKLLLSPDTQYF
TRBV9,TRBJ2-1,-,-,TGTGCCAGCAGCGAGCCCTCCGCCGGGACCTACAATGAGCAGTTCTTC,CASSEPSAGTYNEQFF
TRBV5-1,TRBJ2-7,-,-,TGCGCCAGCAGCTTGGACACTTCCTACGAGCAGTACTTC,CASSLDTSYEQYF
TRBV6-5,TRBJ1-2,-,-,TGTGCCAGCAGTTACTCGACAGGTTGGATCTATGGCTACACCTTC,CASSYSTGWIYGYTF
TRBV28,TRBJ2-7,TRBD2,-,TGTGCCAGCAGGGGGACTAGCGAAAACTACGAGCAGTACTTC,CASRGTSENYEQYF
TRBV9,TRBJ1-4,TRBD1,-,TGTGCCAGCAGCTTCGGACAGGGGACTACTGAAAAACTGTTTTTT,CASSFGQGTTEKLFF
TRBV15,TRBJ2-1,-,-,TGTGCCACCAGCAGAGTCGCGGGTTTAAATCCTGAGCAGTTCTTC,CATSRVAGLNPEQFF
TRBV7-9,TRBJ2-7,-,-,TGTGCCAGCAGCTTAGGACGGGACGAGCAGTACTTC,CASSLGRDEQYF
TRBV5-1,TRBJ2-7,-,-,TGCGCCAGCAGCTTGCGACAGAGCTCCTACGAGCAGTACTTC,CASSLRQSSYEQYF
TRBV5-1,TRBJ2-7,TRBD2,-,TGCGCCAGCAGCCCCCGGACTAGCGGGATTTACGAGCAGTACTTC,CASSPRTSGIYEQYF
TRBV2,TRBJ1-5,-,-,TGTGCCAGCAGTGACACAGGGATATTAAATCAGCCCCAGCATTTT,CASSDTGILNQPQHF
TRBV6-1,TRBJ1-2,-,-,TGTGCCAGCAGTGAACGGGACTTTTCTGGCTACACCTTC,CASSERDFSGYTF
TRBV27,TRBJ2-7,-,-,TGTGCCAGCAGTTTATCGAGAGGGGGGGCCTACGAGCAGTACTTC,CASSLSRGGAYEQYF
TRBV11-2,TRBJ2-3,-,-,TGTGCCAGCAGCTTTAGGGATACGCAGTATTTT,CASSFRDTQYF
TRBV18,TRBJ2-1,TRBD1,-,TGTGCCAGCTCGCTCGGGGACAGGGTGAATGAGCAGTTCTTC,CASSLGDRVNEQFF
TRBV6-6,TRBJ2-2,-,once,TGTGCCAGCAGTTACTCGGCAGAACCGAACACCGGGGAGCTGTTTTTT,CASSYSAEPNTGELFF
TRBV4-1,TRBJ2-2,-,-,TGCGCCAGCAGCCAATTAAGTCGACTTCTCACCGGGGAGCTGTTTTTT,CASSQLSRLLTGELFF
TRBV27,TRBJ2-5,TRBD1,-,TGTGCCAGCAGTTACCTGGGACAGGTTGAAGAGACCCAGTACTTC,CASSYLGQVEETQYF
TRBV28,TRBJ2-7,-,-,TGTGCCAGCAGTTTAGGGCAGCCTGGGGGTTTGGAGCAGTACTTC,CASSLGQPGGLEQYF
TRBV4-3,TRBJ2-6,-,-,TGCGCCAGCAGCCAAGAACTCGGCTCTGGGGCCAACGTCCTGACTTTC,CASSQELGSGANVLTF
TRBV5-1,TRBJ2-7,-,-,TGCGCCAGCAGCCCGGCGGGGACCTCCTACGAGCAGTACTTC,CASSPAGTSYEQYF
TRBV11-2,TRBJ2-7,-,-,TGTGCCAGCAGCTTAGATCACCTTGATGGGACCGGCTACGAGCAGTACTTC,CASSLDHLDGTGYEQYF
TRBV27,TRBJ2-3,-,-,TGTGCCAGCAGTTTATGGGAGACAGATACGCAGTATTTT,CASSLWETDTQYF
TRBV7-9,TRBJ2-5,TRBD1,-,TGTGCCAGCAGCCGGACAGGGGTGAGGGAGACCCAGTACTTC,CASSRTGVRETQYF
TRBV29-1,TRBJ1-2,-,-,TGCAGCGTTGACACATCGACACTAACCCGGGGTTATGGCTACACCTTC,CSVDTSTLTRGYGYTF
TRBV5-6,TRBJ2-1,-,-,TGTGCCAGCAGCTTGGTCAGGGATGAGCAGTTCTTC,CASSLVRDEQFF
TRBV7-6,TRBJ2-3,-,-,TGTGCCAGCAGCGAAAAAGGATGGCGTGCTAGCACAGATACGCAGTATTTT,CASSEKGWRASTDTQYF
TRBV28,TRBJ2-2,-,-,TGTGCCAGCAGTTTATTCCGGGGCGGGACCGGGGAGCTGTTTTTT,CASSLFRGGTGELFF
TRBV7-9,TRBJ1-2,TRBD1,-,TGTGCCAGCAGCCTGGACAGGGGGCCGCTCGGCTACACCTTC,CASSLDRGPLGYTF
TRBV7-2,TRBJ2-1,-,-,TGTGCCAGCAGCTTTTACAGGGATCCCTACAATGAGCAGTTCTTC,CASSFYRDPYNEQFF
TRBV7-5,TRBJ2-7,-,-,TGTGTCAGAACCGAAAAGAATACCGTCTACAAAGGGGACGAGCAGTACTTC,CVRTEKNTVYKGDEQYF
TRBV7-8,TRBJ2-7,TRBD1,few,TGTGCCAGCAGCTTAGGGGGGACAGTTTACGAGCAGTACTTC,CASSLGGTVYEQYF